These 30 T cell receptor beta chains were sequenced from one sample in a study of blood T cell repertoires in COVID-19. Measured with immunoSEQ multiplex PCR; TCRdb has only the in-frame clones, and not every one. The sample shows about 83,000 clones, roughly nine tenths of them seen only once. Sequenced sample: peripheral blood. The receptors derive from a woman aged 80 or over with active or convalescent COVID-19.

The genes are TRBV5-4 and TRBJ2-7; D remains ambiguous. The germline CDR1 and CDR2 sequences are SGHNT and YYREEE (reference sequence). V lost 0 bases and J lost 2, with 6 bases in between. The CDR3 sequence is 13 residues long. The CDR3 region has the DNA TGTGCCAGCAGCTTGGAGAGAACCTACGAGCAGTACTTC. It yields the protein CASSLERTYEQYF.

The chain employs TRBV19 and TRBJ1-5; D gene uncertain. V lost 3 bases, J lost 0 bases, and 15 bases lay in between. CDR1 is LNHDA, CDR2 SQIVND, per germline (reference sequence). The CDR3 is 17 amino acids. The CDR3 nucleotides are TGTGCCAGTAGTATCCAGGCCAGCAAATATAGCAATCAGCCCCAGCATTTT. As protein: CASSIQASKYSNQPQHF.

This chain uses TRBV19 with TRBJ2-5; 8 nucleotides align to TRBD1. Trimming at V came to 3 bases and at J to 4 bases, leaving 4 bases not matched to a gene. Germline CDR1 LNHDA, CDR2 SQIVND (reference sequence). CDR3 size: 14 residues. The CDR3 DNA is TGTGCCAGTAGTATCCAACAGGGGGGAGAGACCCAGTACTTC. Translating gives CASSIQQGGETQYF.

The chain employs TRBV24-1 and TRBJ1-1; D possibly corresponds to TRBD1 (5 bases). This CDR3 is built from 16 residues. V was clipped by 5 bases and J by 0 bases, with 15 bases between them. Germline lookup yields CDR1 KGHDR and CDR2 SFDVKD. CDR3 loop: CATSVCQGYMNTEAFF. The CDR3 DNA reads TGTGCCACCAGTGTTTGTCAGGGATACATGAACACTGAAGCTTTCTTT.

This clone was detected a few times. This chain uses TRBV4-1 with TRBJ1-1, with 9 bases that match TRBD1. This CDR3 region has 15 residues. V lost 2 bases to trimming and J lost 1 base; unmatched junction nucleotides: 2. The germline CDR1 and CDR2 sequences are MGHRA and YSYEKL. CDR3: CASSQSDRGNTEAFF. CDR3 DNA sequence: TGCGCCAGCAGCCAATCGGACAGGGGGAACACTGAAGCTTTCTTT.

The J gene is TRBJ1-5, the V gene TRBV4-1; 10 nucleotides align to TRBD1. CDR1 and CDR2 (germline): MGHRA, YSYEKL. V gave up 0 bases and J gave up 4 bases; unmatched junction bases: 6. The CDR3 totals 17 residues. CDR3 coding DNA: TGCGCCAGCAGCCAAGATCCGGGACAGGGGAAAAATCAGCCCCAGCATTTT. Translating gives CASSQDPGQGKNQPQHF.

The CDR3 spells CASSDTLPDGYTF. Here the CDR3 DNA reads TGTGCCAGCTCCGACACACTCCCGGATGGCTACACCTTC. This rearrangement joins TRBV5-6 to TRBJ1-2; no clear D. V was cut by 7 bases and J by 6 bases, with 16 bases left in between. This CDR3 spans 13 amino acids. The germline V gene has CDR1 SGHDT and CDR2 YYEEEE. Filled out from reference TRBV5-6 and TRBJ1-2, the complete variable domain reads DAGVTQSPTHLIKTRGQQVTLRCSPKSGHDTVSWYQQALGQGPQFIFQYYEEEERQRGNFPDRFSGHQFPNYSSELNVNALLLGDSALYLCASSDTLPDGYTFGSGTRLTVV.

The V and J genes are TRBV4-1 and TRBJ1-3; perhaps TRBD1 as D (5 bases). The length of the CDR3 is 15 residues. V was pared by 4 bases and J by 0 bases, with 10 bases between. The germline CDR1 and CDR2 sequences are MGHRA and YSYEKL. DNA for the CDR3: TGCGCCAGCAGCCTACGACAGAGCTCTGGAAACACCATATATTTT. Translation: CASSLRQSSGNTIYF.

V usage is TRBV7-2 and J usage is TRBJ1-1; TRBD1 might be the D (5 bases). The CDR3 is made up of 15 amino acids. The V end lost 5 bases, the J end lost 1 base, and 14 bases lay between the germline ends. Germline CDR1 and CDR2: SGHTA and FQGNSA. This CDR3 reads CASSLSTDPNTEAFF. CDR3 coding DNA: TGTGCCAGCAGCCTATCGACAGACCCGAACACTGAAGCTTTCTTT.

This clone was seen a single time. This chain uses TRBV7-9 with TRBJ2-1, with D perhaps TRBD1 (6 bases). The V and J ends lost 1 base and 8 bases respectively, with 12 bases between them. The CDR3 runs to 14 residues. Germline-derived CDR1 and CDR2 are SEHNR and FQNEAQ (reference sequence). DNA of the CDR3: TGTGCCAGCAGCTTAGACCACTCAGGGGATGAGCAGTTCTTC. It specifies CASSLDHSGDEQFF.

The chain carries TRBV6-4 and TRBJ1-6, with D hard to call. Trimming took 0 bases from V and 6 from J, leaving 18 bases between them. Germline V gene sequence: CDR1 MRHNA, CDR2 SNTAGT. CDR3 length equals 18 residues. The chain's CDR3 is CASSDSFRTSFPNSPLHF. CDR3 sequence (DNA): TGTGCCAGCAGTGACTCTTTCCGAACTTCCTTCCCTAATTCACCCCTCCACTTT.

The rearrangement joins TRBV11-2 to TRBJ2-2; TRBD2 matches at 12 bases. The CDR3 is made up of 16 amino acids. V was clipped by 5 bases and J by 9 bases; unmatched bases: 10. The germline V gene has CDR1 SGHAT and CDR2 FQNNGV. In nucleotides, the CDR3 is TGTGCCAGCAGCCGCGCCCTAGCGGGGGGGCCCCGGGAGCTGTTTTTT. Its protein is CASSRALAGGPRELFF.

The chain recombines TRBV19 with TRBJ1-2; the match to TRBD1 covers 8 bases. Germline CDR1 is LNHDA and CDR2 is SQIVND (reference sequence). Losses at the gene ends were 6 bases for V and 5 bases for J; bases not matched to a gene: 5. The CDR3 totals 13 residues. The CDR3 bases are TGTGCCAGTAGGAGACAGGGGAGGTATGGCTACACCTTC. Protein product: CASRRQGRYGYTF.

The chain uses TRBV6-2 or TRBV6-3 and TRBJ2-2; tentative D call: TRBD1 (6 bases). Trimming took 4 bases from V and 7 from J, leaving 19 bases between them. Looked up from germline, CDR1 is MNHEY and CDR2 is SVGEGT. This CDR3 contains 16 residues. The chain's CDR3 is CASSFAAGAMGGELFF. CDR3 coding DNA: TGTGCCAGCAGTTTCGCCGCAGGGGCTATGGGCGGGGAGCTGTTTTTT.

This clone came up once. V usage is TRBV18 and J usage is TRBJ2-5; TRBD2 might be the D (6 bases). Trimming cost V 2 bases and J 5 bases, with 9 bases left between them. The CDR3 runs to 13 residues. Germline loops: CDR1 KGHSH, CDR2 LQKENI. CDR3 residues: CASSPAGGETQYF. The CDR3 nucleotides read TGTGCCAGCTCACCAGCCGGGGGTGAGACCCAGTACTTC.

The CDR3 sequence: CASSYLSGGALREEQFF. The CDR3 DNA sequence: TGTGCCAGCAGCTACCTTAGCGGGGGGGCCCTCCGGGAAGAGCAGTTCTTC. V usage is TRBV13 and J usage is TRBJ2-1; 11 nucleotides match TRBD2. This CDR3 has 17 amino acids. V lost 4 bases and J lost 10; bases outside the gene matches: 15. From germline, CDR1 is PRHDT and CDR2 FYEKMQ (reference sequence).

The chain uses TRBV19 and TRBJ1-1; a weak D match, TRBD1 (5 bases). V lost 6 bases and J 1 base, leaving 27 bases between the germline ends. CDR3 length: 19 residues. Germline assignment: CDR1 LNHDA and CDR2 SQIVND (reference sequence). CDR3 region: CASRFGHFDDHPRNTEAFF. In DNA form, the CDR3 reads TGTGCCAGTAGGTTTGGACATTTCGATGACCACCCCCGGAACACTGAAGCTTTCTTT.

The chain couples TRBV7-6 to TRBJ1-2, with 11 bases that match TRBD1. V was clipped by 8 bases and J by 7 bases; unmatched bases: 6. Looked up from germline, CDR1 is SGHVS and CDR2 is FNYEAQ. The CDR3 loop spans 13 amino acids. DNA of the CDR3: TGTGCCAGCGGACAGGGGGCTTTCTCTGGCTACACCTTC. Translated, it gives CASGQGAFSGYTF.

V usage is TRBV11-2 and J usage is TRBJ2-7; 9 bases match TRBD1. Per the germline V gene, CDR1 is SGHAT and CDR2 is FQNNGV. The CDR3 runs 15 residues. The ends lost 7 bases at V and 3 bases at J; junction bases unmatched: 10. The DNA of the CDR3 is TGTGCCAGCAACACATACGACAGGGGGAACTACGAGCAGTACTTC. It encodes CASNTYDRGNYEQYF.

This clone was counted between two and nine times. The V gene is TRBV11-2, the J gene TRBJ1-2, with 8 bases identical to TRBD1. Germline CDR1 SGHAT, CDR2 FQNNGV. Germline trimming cut 7 bases from V and 2 bases from J; bases unmatched to any gene: 12. The CDR3 loop spans 16 amino acids. CDR3 sequence reads: CASIQTGEGGNYGYTF. The CDR3 DNA reads TGTGCCAGCATACAGACAGGGGAGGGGGGAAACTATGGCTACACCTTC. The full variable domain, rest sourced from reference TRBV11-2 and TRBJ1-2, is EAGVAQSPRYKIIEKRQSVAFWCNPISGHATLYWYQQILGQGPKLLIQFQNNGVVDDSQLPKDRFSAERLKGVDSTLKIQPAKLEDSAVYLCASIQTGEGGNYGYTFGSGTRLTVV.

The chain joins TRBV24-1 to TRBJ2-1, with 8 bases that match TRBD2. Unmatched junction bases numbered 7, after V lost 1 base and J lost 9 bases. This CDR3 contains 15 residues. The V gene's germline CDR1 is KGHDR and CDR2 SFDVKD. DNA of the CDR3: TGTGCCACCAGTGATTTCAGGGCGGGAGGTGTTGAGCAGTTCTTC. This codes for CATSDFRAGGVEQFF.

V is TRBV6-1 and J is TRBJ2-7, with 11 bases that match TRBD1. CDR1 is MNHNS and CDR2 is SASEGT in the germline V gene. The ends lost 3 bases at V and 3 bases at J; junction bases unmatched: 16. The CDR3 totals 19 residues. Written as DNA, the CDR3 is TGTGCCAGCAGTGATTGGACAGGGGGCGCAAACAGCCACCGCTACGAGCAGTACTTC. The encoded protein is CASSDWTGGANSHRYEQYF.

The chain has TRBV5-1 and TRBJ1-3; D perhaps matches TRBD1 (5 bases). CDR1 is SGHRS and CDR2 is YFSETQ in the germline V gene. This CDR3 spans 14 amino acids. Trimming left V 2 bases short and J 2 bases short, with 8 bases between. CDR3 residues: CASSFAGAGNTIYF. The CDR3 coding sequence is TGCGCCAGCAGCTTCGCGGGGGCTGGAAACACCATATATTTT.

The gene calls are TRBV10-3 and TRBJ2-3; TRBD2 aligns across 7 bases. The CDR3 covers 14 residues. Germline V gene lookup returns CDR1 ENHRY and CDR2 SYGVKD. The V segment lost 2 bases and the J segment 8 bases; nucleotides outside the gene matches: 7. For the CDR3, the DNA is TGTGCCATCAGTGAGCGGGGGGAACGAGTTACGCAGTATTTT. It encodes CAISERGERVTQYF.

V gene TRBV29-1 combines with J gene TRBJ2-7; D is perhaps TRBD2 (6 bases). The germline CDR1 and CDR2 sequences are SQVTM and ANQGSEA. The CDR3 totals 13 residues. Trimming left V 8 bases short and J 1 base short, with 15 bases between. The CDR3 loop reads CSTQDSGSYEQYF. The CDR3 coding sequence is TGCAGCACCCAGGATAGCGGATCCTACGAGCAGTACTTC.

This clone was recorded once. The genes are TRBV14 and TRBJ2-5; perhaps TRBD2 as D (5 bases). CDR1 SGHDN and CDR2 FVKESK come from the germline V gene. The V end lost 0 bases, the J end lost 4 bases, and 15 bases lay between the germline ends. The CDR3 loop spans 16 amino acids. The CDR3 DNA reads TGTGCCAGCAGCCAAGATAGGAACACCGCGGGAGAGACCCAGTACTTC. Translating gives CASSQDRNTAGETQYF.

This clone was picked up one time. The chain has TRBV6-8 and TRBJ1-5; D unclear. Trimming removed 6 bases at V and 3 bases at J, with 15 bases between. Germline loops: CDR1 MNHGY, CDR2 SAAAGT. The CDR3 loop spans 15 amino acids. CDR3 in DNA: TGTGCCAGCAGCCCAAGGCGACAAATCAATCAGCCCCAGCATTTT. This translates into CASSPRRQINQPQHF.

The J gene is TRBJ2-1, the V gene TRBV19; 7 bases fit TRBD1. With V trimmed by 7 bases and J by 4 bases, 4 bases remained unmatched. CDR1 and CDR2 from the germline V gene are LNHDA and SQIVND (reference sequence). The CDR3 loop spans 13 amino acids. Here the CDR3 DNA reads TGTGCCAGTACCTCAGGGGGATACAATGAGCAGTTCTTC. Translation: CASTSGGYNEQFF.

The V call is TRBV15, the J call TRBJ2-3; 10 positions agree with TRBD2. The germline V gene encodes CDR1 LNHNV and CDR2 YYDKDF (reference sequence). The CDR3 has 14 amino acids. The junction had 2 bases not matched to a gene; V was cut back by 8 bases and J by 0 bases. Written as DNA, the CDR3 is TGTGCCACCGGACTAGCGGCTAGCACAGATACGCAGTATTTT. Translation gives CATGLAASTDTQYF. Full variable domain (missing parts from reference TRBV15 and TRBJ2-3): DAMVIQNPRYQVTQFGKPVTLSCSQTLNHNVMYWYQQKSSQAPKLLFHYYDKDFNNEADTPDNFQSRRPNTSFCFLDIRSPGLGDTAMYLCATGLAASTDTQYFGPGTRLTVL.

The gene calls are TRBV30 and TRBJ1-6; 7 positions match TRBD1. J gave up 4 bases and V 8 bases, and 5 bases lay outside the gene matches. The CDR3 loop spans 13 amino acids. Germline lookup yields CDR1 GTSNPN and CDR2 SVGIG (reference sequence). The CDR3 sequence is CARGDRYNSPLHF. The CDR3 coding sequence is TGTGCCAGAGGGGACAGATATAATTCACCCCTCCACTTT.